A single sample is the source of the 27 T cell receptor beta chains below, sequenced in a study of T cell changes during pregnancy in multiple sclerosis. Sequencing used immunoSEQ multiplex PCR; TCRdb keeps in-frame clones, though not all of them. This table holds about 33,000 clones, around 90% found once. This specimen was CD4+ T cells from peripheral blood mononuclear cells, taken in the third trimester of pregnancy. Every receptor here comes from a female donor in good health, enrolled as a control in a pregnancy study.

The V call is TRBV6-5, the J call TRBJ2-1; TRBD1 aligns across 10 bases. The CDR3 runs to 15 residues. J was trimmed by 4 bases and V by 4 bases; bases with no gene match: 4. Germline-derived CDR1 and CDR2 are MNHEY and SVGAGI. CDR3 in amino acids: CASSSAGQGYNEQFF. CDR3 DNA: TGTGCCAGCAGTTCCGCGGGACAGGGGTACAATGAGCAGTTCTTC.

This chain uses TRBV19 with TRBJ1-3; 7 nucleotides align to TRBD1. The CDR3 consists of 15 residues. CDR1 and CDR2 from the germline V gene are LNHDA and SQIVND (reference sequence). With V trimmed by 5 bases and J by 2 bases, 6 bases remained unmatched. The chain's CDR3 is CASSQNRGPGNTIYF. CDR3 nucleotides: TGTGCCAGTAGTCAAAACAGGGGACCTGGAAACACCATATATTTT. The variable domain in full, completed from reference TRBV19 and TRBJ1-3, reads DGGITQSPKYLFRKEGQNVTLSCEQNLNHDAMYWYRQDPGQGLRLIYYSQIVNDFQKGDIAEGYSVSREKKESFPLTVTSAQKNPTAFYLCASSQNRGPGNTIYFGEGSWLTVV.

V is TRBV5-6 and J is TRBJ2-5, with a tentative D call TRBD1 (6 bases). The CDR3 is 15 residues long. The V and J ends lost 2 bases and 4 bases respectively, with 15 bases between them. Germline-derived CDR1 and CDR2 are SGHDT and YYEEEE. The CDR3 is CASSFRTARGETQYF. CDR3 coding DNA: TGTGCCAGCAGCTTCAGGACAGCTAGGGGAGAGACCCAGTACTTC.

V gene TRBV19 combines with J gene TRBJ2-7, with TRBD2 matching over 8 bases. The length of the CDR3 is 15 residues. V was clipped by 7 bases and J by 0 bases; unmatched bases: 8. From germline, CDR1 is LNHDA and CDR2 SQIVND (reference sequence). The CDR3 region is CASNAGGLGSYEQYF. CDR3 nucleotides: TGTGCCAGTAACGCCGGGGGACTAGGCTCCTACGAGCAGTACTTC.

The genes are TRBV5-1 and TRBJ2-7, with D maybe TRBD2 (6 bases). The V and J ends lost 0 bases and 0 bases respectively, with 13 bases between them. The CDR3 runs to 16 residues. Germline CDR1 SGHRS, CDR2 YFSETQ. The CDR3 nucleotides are TGCGCCAGCAGCTTGGCCGGCGGGGTCTCCTCCTACGAGCAGTACTTC. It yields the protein CASSLAGGVSSYEQYF.

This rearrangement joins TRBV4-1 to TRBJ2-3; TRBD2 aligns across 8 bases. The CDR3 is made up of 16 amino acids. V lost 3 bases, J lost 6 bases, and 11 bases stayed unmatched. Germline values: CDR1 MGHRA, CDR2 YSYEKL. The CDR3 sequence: CASSHVVIGGADTQYF. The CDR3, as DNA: TGCGCCAGCAGCCACGTCGTTATCGGGGGGGCGGATACGCAGTATTTT.

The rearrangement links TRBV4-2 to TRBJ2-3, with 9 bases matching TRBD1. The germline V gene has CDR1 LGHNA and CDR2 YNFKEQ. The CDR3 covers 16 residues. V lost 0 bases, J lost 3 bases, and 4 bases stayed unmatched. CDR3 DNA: TGTGCCAGCAGCCAAGATACAGGGGGCCGTACAGATACGCAGTATTTT. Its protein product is CASSQDTGGRTDTQYF.

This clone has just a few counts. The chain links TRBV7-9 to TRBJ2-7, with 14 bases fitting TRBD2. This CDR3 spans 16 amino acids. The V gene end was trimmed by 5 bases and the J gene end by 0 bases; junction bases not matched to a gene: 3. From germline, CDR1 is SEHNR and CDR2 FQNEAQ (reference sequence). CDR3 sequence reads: CASSPGTSGSSYEQYF. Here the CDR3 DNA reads TGTGCCAGCAGCCCCGGGACTAGCGGGAGCTCCTACGAGCAGTACTTC. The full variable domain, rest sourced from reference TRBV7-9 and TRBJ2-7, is DTGVSQNPRHKITKRGQNVTFRCDPISEHNRLYWYRQTLGQGPEFLTYFQNEAQLEKSRLLSDRFSAERPKGSFSTLEIQRTEQGDSAMYLCASSPGTSGSSYEQYFGPGTRLTVT.

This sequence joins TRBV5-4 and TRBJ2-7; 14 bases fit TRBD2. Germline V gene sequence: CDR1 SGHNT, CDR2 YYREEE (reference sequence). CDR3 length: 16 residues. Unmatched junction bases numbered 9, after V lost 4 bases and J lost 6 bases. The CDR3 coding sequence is TGTGCCAGCAGCACACCGGGACTAGCGGGAGTAAGCGAGCAGTACTTC. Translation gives CASSTPGLAGVSEQYF.

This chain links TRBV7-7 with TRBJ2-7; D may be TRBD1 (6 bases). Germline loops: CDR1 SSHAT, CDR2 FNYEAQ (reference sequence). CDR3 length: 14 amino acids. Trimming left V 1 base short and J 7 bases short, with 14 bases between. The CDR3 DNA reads TGTGCCAGCAGCTTAGGGCAGGGGACGTATGAGCAGTACTTC. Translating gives CASSLGQGTYEQYF.

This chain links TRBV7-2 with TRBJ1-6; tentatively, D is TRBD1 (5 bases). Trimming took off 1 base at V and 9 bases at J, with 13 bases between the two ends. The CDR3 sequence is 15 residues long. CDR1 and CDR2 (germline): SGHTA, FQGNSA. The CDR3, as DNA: TGTGCCAGCAGCTTAGGTGGGGCGGCTTTTTCACCCCTCCACTTT. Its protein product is CASSLGGAAFSPLHF.

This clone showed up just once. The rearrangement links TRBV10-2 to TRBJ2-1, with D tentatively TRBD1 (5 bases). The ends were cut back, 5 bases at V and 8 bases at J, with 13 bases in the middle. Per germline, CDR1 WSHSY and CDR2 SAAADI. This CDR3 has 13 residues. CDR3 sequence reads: CASSPGSLDEQFF. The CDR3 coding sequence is TGCGCCAGCAGTCCAGGGTCTTTGGATGAGCAGTTCTTC.

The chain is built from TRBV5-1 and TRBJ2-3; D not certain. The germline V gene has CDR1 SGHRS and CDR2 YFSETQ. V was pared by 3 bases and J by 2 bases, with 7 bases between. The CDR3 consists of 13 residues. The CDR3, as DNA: TGCGCCAGCAGCTCACCCTACACAGATACGCAGTATTTT. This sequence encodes CASSSPYTDTQYF.

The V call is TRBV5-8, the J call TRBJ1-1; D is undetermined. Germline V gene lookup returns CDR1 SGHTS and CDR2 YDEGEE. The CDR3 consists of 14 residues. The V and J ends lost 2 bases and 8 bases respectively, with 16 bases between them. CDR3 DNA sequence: TGTGCCAGCAGCTTAGGTGCAGGACTATTAGAAGCTTTCTTT. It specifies CASSLGAGLLEAFF. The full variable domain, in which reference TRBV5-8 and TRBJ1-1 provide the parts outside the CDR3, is EAGVTQSPTHLIKTRGQQATLRCSPISGHTSVYWYQQALGLGLQFLLWYDEGEERNRGNFPPRFSGRQFPNYSSELNVNALELEDSALYLCASSLGAGLLEAFFGQGTRLTVV.

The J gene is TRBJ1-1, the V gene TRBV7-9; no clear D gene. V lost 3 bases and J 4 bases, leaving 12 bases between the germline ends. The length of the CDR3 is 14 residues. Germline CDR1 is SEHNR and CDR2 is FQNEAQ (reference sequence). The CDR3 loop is CASSFGVQSTEAFF. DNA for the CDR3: TGTGCCAGCAGCTTCGGGGTTCAGAGCACTGAAGCTTTCTTT.

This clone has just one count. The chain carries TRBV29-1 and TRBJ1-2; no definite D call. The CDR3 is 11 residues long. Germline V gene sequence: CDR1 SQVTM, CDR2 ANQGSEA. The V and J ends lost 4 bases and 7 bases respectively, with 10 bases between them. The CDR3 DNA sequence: TGCAGCGTTGGGTTTGGGAGTGGCTACACCTTC. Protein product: CSVGFGSGYTF.

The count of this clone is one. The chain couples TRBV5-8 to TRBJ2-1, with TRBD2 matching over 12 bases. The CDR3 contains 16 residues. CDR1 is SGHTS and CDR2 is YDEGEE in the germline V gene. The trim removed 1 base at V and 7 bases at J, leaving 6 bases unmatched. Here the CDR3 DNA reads TGTGCCAGCAGCTTGTTTGGGACTAGCGGGCGGAATGAGCAGTTCTTC. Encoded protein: CASSLFGTSGRNEQFF.

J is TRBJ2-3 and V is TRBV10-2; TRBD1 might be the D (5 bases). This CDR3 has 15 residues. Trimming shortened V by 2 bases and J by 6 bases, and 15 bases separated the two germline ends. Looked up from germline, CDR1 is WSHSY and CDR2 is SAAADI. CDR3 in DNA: TGCGCCAGCAGTGAGAGCCGGCAGGGTGCGGATACGCAGTATTTT. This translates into CASSESRQGADTQYF.

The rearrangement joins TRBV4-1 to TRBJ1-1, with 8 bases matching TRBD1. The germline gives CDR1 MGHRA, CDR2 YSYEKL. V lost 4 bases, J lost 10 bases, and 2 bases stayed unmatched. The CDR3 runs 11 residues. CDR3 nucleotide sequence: TGCGCCAGCAGCCGTGGGACAGGAGCTTTCTTT. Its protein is CASSRGTGAFF.

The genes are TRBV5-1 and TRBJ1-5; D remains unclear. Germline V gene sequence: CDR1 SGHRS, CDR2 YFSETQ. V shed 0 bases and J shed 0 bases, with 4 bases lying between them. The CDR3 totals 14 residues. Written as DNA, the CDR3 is TGCGCCAGCAGCTTGGACGGTAGCAATCAGCCCCAGCATTTT. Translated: CASSLDGSNQPQHF.

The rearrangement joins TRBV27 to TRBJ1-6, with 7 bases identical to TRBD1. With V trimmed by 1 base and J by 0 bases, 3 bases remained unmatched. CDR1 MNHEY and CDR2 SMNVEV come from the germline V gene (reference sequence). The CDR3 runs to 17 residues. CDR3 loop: CASSLLTGNSYNSPLHF. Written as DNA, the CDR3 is TGTGCCAGCAGTTTATTGACAGGGAACTCCTATAATTCACCCCTCCACTTT.

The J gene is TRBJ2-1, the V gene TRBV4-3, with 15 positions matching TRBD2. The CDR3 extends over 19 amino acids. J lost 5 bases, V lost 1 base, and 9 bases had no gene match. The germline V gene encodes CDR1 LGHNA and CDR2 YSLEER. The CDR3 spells CASSQGTSGRAALHNEQFF. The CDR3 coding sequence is TGCGCCAGCAGCCAAGGGACTAGCGGGAGGGCCGCCCTCCACAATGAGCAGTTCTTC.

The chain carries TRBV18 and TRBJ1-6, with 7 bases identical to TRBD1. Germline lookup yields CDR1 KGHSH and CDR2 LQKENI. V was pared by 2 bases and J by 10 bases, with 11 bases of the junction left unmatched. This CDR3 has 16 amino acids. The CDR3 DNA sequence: TGTGCCAGCTCACCATTAGTAGGGGGCTCGCAGTCACCCCTCCACTTT. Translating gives CASSPLVGGSQSPLHF.

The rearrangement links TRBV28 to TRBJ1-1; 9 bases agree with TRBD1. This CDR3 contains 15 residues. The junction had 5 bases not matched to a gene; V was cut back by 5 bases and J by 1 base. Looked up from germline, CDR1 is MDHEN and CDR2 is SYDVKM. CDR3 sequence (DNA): TGTGCCAGCAGTCCGGGGACAGGGAAGAACACTGAAGCTTTCTTT. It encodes CASSPGTGKNTEAFF.

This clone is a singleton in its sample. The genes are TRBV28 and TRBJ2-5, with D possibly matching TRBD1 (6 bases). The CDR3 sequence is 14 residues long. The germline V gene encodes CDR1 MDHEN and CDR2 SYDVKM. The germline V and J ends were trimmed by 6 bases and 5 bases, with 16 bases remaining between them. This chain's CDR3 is CASRLTDRWETQYF. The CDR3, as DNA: TGTGCCAGCAGACTGACCGACAGGTGGGAGACCCAGTACTTC.

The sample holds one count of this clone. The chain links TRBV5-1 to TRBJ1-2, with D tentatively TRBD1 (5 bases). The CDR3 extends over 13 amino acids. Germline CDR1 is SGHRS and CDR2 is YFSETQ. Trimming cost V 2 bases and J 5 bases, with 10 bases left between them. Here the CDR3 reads CASSFSTEYGYTF. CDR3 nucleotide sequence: TGCGCCAGCAGCTTTTCGACAGAGTATGGCTACACCTTC. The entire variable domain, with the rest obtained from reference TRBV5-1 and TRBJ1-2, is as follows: KAGVTQTPRYLIKTRGQQVTLSCSPISGHRSVSWYQQTPGQGLQFLFEYFSETQRNKGNFPGRFSGRQFSNSRSEMNVSTLELGDSALYLCASSFSTEYGYTFGSGTRLTVV.

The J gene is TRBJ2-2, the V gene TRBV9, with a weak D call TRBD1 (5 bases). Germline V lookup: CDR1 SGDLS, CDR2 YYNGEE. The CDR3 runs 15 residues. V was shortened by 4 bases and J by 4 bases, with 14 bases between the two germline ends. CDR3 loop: CASSPPGRATGELFF. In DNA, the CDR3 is TGTGCCAGCAGCCCCCCGGGCAGGGCCACCGGGGAGCTGTTTTTT.